What follows describes a single T cell receptor (beta chain). Its specificity is unknown. These data belong to a study of T cells after posttransplantation cyclophosphamide. Study-wide results and caveats: After PTCy, TRB diversity resembled that of CNI/methotrexate controls. Later post-transplant blood repertoires were often dominated by donor CD8+ memory clones. Tissue-infiltrating T cells from skin or gut overlapped little with blood T cells.

The germline gives CDR1 SGDLS, CDR2 YYNGEE. This CDR3 comprises 15 residues. The V segment lost 0 bases and the J segment 2 bases; nucleotides outside the gene matches: 4. Repertoires were generated with immunoSEQ multiplex PCR, while TCRdb's copy carries only in-frame clones and drops some. The sample carries about 53,000 clones, more than 70% recorded once. The gene calls are TRBV9 and TRBJ2-7; 8 positions agree with TRBD2. The sequenced sample was PBMCs. The sequence came from a man aged 25-45 years with a blood cancer, CMV-positive, and with a related stem cell donor. CDR3 in amino acids: CASSVGVAGTYEQYF. The DNA for the CDR3 is TGTGCCAGCAGCGTAGGGGTAGCGGGAACCTACGAGCAGTACTTC.